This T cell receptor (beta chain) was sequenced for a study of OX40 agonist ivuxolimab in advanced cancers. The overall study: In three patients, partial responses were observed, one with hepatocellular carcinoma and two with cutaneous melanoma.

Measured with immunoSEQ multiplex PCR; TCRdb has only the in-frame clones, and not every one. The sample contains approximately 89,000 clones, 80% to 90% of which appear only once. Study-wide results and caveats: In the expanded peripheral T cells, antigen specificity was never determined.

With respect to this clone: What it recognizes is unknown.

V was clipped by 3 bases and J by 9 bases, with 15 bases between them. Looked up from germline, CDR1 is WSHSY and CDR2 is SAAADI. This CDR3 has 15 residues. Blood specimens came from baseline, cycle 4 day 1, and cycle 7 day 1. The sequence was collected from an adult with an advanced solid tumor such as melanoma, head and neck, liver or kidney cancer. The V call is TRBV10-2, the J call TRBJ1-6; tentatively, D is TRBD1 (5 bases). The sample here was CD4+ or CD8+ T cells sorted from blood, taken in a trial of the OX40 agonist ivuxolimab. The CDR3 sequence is CASSDGAGTGSPLHF. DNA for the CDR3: TGCGCCAGCAGTGATGGGGCAGGGACTGGTTCACCCCTCCACTTT.